A single TCR beta chain is shown here with its context. CDR3 length: 14 amino acids. V gave up 2 bases and J gave up 4 bases, with 12 bases separating them. CDR1 and CDR2 from the germline V gene are SEHNR and FQNEAQ (reference sequence). Produced via immunoSEQ multiplex PCR; TCRdb's table is partial and in-frame only. The sample records over 55,000 clones, 86% being singletons. These data are taken from a study of technical replicates of blood from a few donors. This chain links TRBV7-9 with TRBJ2-7; D is possibly TRBD2 (7 bases). The receptor was isolated from a human donor in good health. Some clones in this sample may be carry-over from other donors' samples. Sequencing was carried out using PBMCs. The CDR3 reads CASSLRGGGYEQYF. CDR3 sequence (DNA): TGTGCCAGCAGCTTAAGAGGGGGGGGTTACGAGCAGTACTTC.